This TCR beta chain was identified in a study of T-cell reconstitution after alpha-beta-depleted transplantation in children. There are many counts of this clonotype. Germline V CDR1 and CDR2: LGHNA, YSLEER. Trimming removed 0 bases at V and 4 bases at J, with 15 bases between. CDR3 length equals 16 residues. The library targeted TCRbeta and was prepared with unique molecular identifiers. A single record per CDR3 protein comes from TCRdb applying MiXCR to the PCR reads. The sample carries about 110,000 distinct CDR3 sequences, approximately 10% recorded once. The chain couples TRBV4-3 to TRBJ2-5; the D call may be TRBD1 or TRBD2 (6 bases each). Source: PBMCs from the stem cell graft donor, taken from the stem cell graft. The clonotype originates from a human donor who donated a stem cell graft to a child with acute lymphoblastic leukemia. This chain's CDR3 is CASSQEGPGAGETQYF. CDR3 sequence (DNA): TGCGCCAGCAGCCAAGAAGGGCCGGGGGCAGGAGAGACCCAGTACTTC.